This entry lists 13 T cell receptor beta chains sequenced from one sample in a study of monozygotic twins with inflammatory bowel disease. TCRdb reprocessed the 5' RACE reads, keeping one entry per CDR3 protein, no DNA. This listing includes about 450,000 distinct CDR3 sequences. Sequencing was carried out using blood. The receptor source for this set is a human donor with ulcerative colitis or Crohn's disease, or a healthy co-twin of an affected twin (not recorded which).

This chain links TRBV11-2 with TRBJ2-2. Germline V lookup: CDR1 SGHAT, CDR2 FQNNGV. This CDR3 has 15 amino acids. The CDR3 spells CASSLDGYPTGELFF.

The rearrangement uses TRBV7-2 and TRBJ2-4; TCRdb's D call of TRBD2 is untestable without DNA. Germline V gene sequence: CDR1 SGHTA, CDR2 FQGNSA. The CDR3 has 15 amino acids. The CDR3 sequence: CASSLGGAGENIQYF.

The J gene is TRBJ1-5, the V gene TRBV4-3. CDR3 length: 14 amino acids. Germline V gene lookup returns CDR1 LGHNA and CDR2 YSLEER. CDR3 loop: CASSQDLGYQPQHF.

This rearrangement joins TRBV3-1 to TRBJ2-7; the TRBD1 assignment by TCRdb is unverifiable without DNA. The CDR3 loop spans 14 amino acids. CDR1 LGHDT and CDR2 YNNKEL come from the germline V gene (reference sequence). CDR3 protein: CASSQVVGSGEQYF.

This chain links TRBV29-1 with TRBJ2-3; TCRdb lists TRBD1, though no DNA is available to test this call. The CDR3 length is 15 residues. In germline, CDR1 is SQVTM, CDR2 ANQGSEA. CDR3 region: CSVRGGPISTDTQYF.

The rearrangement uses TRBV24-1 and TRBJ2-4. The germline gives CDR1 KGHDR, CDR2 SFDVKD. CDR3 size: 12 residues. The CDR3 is CATSATLFSHYF.

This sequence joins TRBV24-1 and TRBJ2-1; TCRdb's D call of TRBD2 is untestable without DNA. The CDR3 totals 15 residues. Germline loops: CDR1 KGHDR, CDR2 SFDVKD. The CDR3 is CATSDSGLAYNEQFF.

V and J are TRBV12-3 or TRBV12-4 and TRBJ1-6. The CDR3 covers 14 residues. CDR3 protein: CASRTDPRNSPLHF.

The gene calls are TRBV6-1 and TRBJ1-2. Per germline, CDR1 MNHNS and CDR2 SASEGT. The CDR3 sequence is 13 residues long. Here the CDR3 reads CASSEGSNYGYTF.

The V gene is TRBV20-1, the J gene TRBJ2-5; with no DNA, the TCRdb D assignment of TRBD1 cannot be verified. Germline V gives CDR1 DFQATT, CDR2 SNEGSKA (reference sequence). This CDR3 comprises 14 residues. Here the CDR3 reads CSARVGAAGETQYF.

This CDR3 reads CASSLGTGGAGANVLTF. The chain uses TRBV6-1 and TRBJ2-6; TCRdb's assignment of TRBD1 cannot be checked, as there is no DNA. The length of the CDR3 is 17 residues. CDR1 MNHNS and CDR2 SASEGT come from the germline V gene.

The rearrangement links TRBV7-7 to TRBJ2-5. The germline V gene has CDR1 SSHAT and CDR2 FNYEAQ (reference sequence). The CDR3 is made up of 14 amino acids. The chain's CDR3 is CASSLFGSAETQYF. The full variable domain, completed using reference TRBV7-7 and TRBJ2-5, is GAGVSQSPRYKVTKRGQDVTLRCDPISSHATLYWYQQALGQGPEFLTYFNYEAQPDKSGLPSDRFSAERPEGSISTLTIQRTEQRDSAMYRCASSLFGSAETQYFGPGTRLLVL.

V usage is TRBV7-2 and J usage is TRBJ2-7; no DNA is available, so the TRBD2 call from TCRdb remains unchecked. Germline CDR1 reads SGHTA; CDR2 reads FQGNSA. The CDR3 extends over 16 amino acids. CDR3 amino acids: CASSLDRTSGAYEQYF.